The sequence of this T cell receptor (beta chain) was determined in a study of blood T cell repertoires in COVID-19. Study in general: Both acute and convalescent COVID-19 samples were obtained from the United States, Italy and Spain. Nucleic acid was either cDNA or gDNA, and it came from T cells, B-cell-depleted T cells, or PBMCs.

J was trimmed by 9 bases and V by 5 bases; bases with no gene match: 13. This CDR3 region has 16 residues. The germline gives CDR1 SGHDN, CDR2 FVKESK. Per the study methods: Scientists estimated how many nucleated cells there were by amplifying reference gene primers. Profiling relied on immunoSEQ multiplex PCR, and the TCRdb table lists in-frame clones only, not all of them. From that table come the V and J calls and clone size; the DNA was used to work out D and trimming. The repertoire includes approximately 150,000 clones, around 82% of them detected once, and around 1.4% sits in the top ten. The sample taken for sequencing was peripheral blood. The rearrangement links TRBV14 to TRBJ2-1; 10 positions match TRBD2. The TCR was taken from a man in his 60s with acute or convalescent COVID-19. CDR3: CASSFHPSGRRVEQFF. In nucleotides, the CDR3 is TGTGCCAGCAGCTTTCACCCTAGCGGGAGAAGGGTTGAGCAGTTCTTC.